A selection of T cell receptor beta chains follows, all from one sample in a study of blood T cell repertoires in COVID-19. Sequenced by immunoSEQ multiplex PCR; TCRdb stores in-frame clones only, minus some. The sample shows about 180,000 clones, 87% of them seen only once. Material for sequencing was PBMCs or T cells enriched from blood (not recorded which). These receptors all stem from a woman aged 45-65 years who had recovered from COVID-19. Each CDR3 is given with its conserved first and last residue. The D gene is left open where the match is weak. Only some rows state a clone size, as once, few, many or a class for expanded clones.

clone_size,v_call,d_call,cdr3_length,j_call,cdr3_nt,cdr3_aa
NA,TRBV2,NA,15,TRBJ2-7,TGTGCCAGCAGGAGAGACCTAGGCCCCTCCTACGAGCAGTACTTC,CASRRDLGPSYEQYF
NA,TRBV5-4,NA,11,TRBJ2-5,TGTGCCAGCAGCTTGGGGTCTAGGGAGGACTTC,CASSLGSREDF
NA,TRBV30,TRBD1,13,TRBJ1-4,TGTGCGCGGAGCGAGGACAGGGTTAAAAAACTGTTTTTT,CARSEDRVKKLFF
NA,TRBV5-5,NA,15,TRBJ1-6,TGTGCCAGCAGCTCCGGGGGCTCCTATAATTCACCCCTCCACTTT,CASSSGGSYNSPLHF
NA,TRBV6-6,NA,14,TRBJ1-5,TGTGCCAGCAGTTCTACAGGGAACAATCAGCCCCAGCATTTT,CASSSTGNNQPQHF
NA,TRBV18,TRBD2,13,TRBJ2-3,TGTGCCAGCCGAAGCGGGAGTACAGATACGCAGTATTTT,CASRSGSTDTQYF
NA,TRBV18,TRBD1,20,TRBJ2-6,TGTGCCAGCTCCCTTCTCTCCGGGACAGGGACTCGTTCTGGGGCCAACGTCCTGACTTTC,CASSLLSGTGTRSGANVLTF
NA,TRBV15,NA,13,TRBJ2-1,TGTGCCACCAGCAGCACTAGCCGGAATGAGCAGTTCTTC,CATSSTSRNEQFF
NA,TRBV6-1,NA,14,TRBJ1-5,TGTGCCAGCAGTGATGCGGAGAGGGGGCAGCCCCAGCATTTT,CASSDAERGQPQHF
once,TRBV19,TRBD1,16,TRBJ2-3,TGTGCCAGTAGGCTCCGGGGGACAGGGGGTCGGGATACGCAGTATTTT,CASRLRGTGGRDTQYF
NA,TRBV30,NA,11,TRBJ1-1,TGTGCCTGGAATTGGCCAACCCAAGCTTTCTTT,CAWNWPTQAFF
NA,TRBV18,TRBD2,17,TRBJ2-1,TGTGCCAGCTCACCCGCTTCGCAAGCGGGATTGCTCGATGAGCAGTTCTTC,CASSPASQAGLLDEQFF
NA,TRBV4-1,TRBD2,15,TRBJ2-7,TGCGCCAGCAGCCACGGGACTAGCGGGATCAACGAGCAGTACTTC,CASSHGTSGINEQYF
NA,TRBV28,TRBD1,15,TRBJ1-3,TGTGCCAGCAGTTCCCCACAGGGGTCCGGAAACACCATATATTTT,CASSSPQGSGNTIYF
NA,TRBV29-1,TRBD1,13,TRBJ1-1,TGCAGCTTGTCGGACAGGGCGGGCACTGAAGCTTTCTTT,CSLSDRAGTEAFF
NA,TRBV7-9,TRBD1,15,TRBJ2-7,TGTGCCAGCAGCCACCGGGACAGGGATGTCGACGAGCAGTACTTC,CASSHRDRDVDEQYF
NA,TRBV12-5,TRBD2,15,TRBJ2-1,TGTGCTAGTGGTTTAGGGACTAGCGGGAGAAATGAGCAGTTCTTC,CASGLGTSGRNEQFF
NA,TRBV27,NA,14,TRBJ2-3,TGTGCCAGCAGCCAACGGGAGTCCGCAGATACGCAGTATTTT,CASSQRESADTQYF
NA,TRBV24-1,NA,16,TRBJ2-1,TGTGCCACCAGTGAATCAGGGAGGTTGTTGTACAATGAGCAGTTCTTC,CATSESGRLLYNEQFF
NA,TRBV4-3,TRBD2,19,TRBJ2-3,TGCGCCAGCAGCCAAGTCCCTCCGGGACTAGCGAAGAGCACAGATACGCAGTATTTT,CASSQVPPGLAKSTDTQYF
NA,TRBV7-2,TRBD2,15,TRBJ2-3,TGTGCCGCCAAGCCGGGACTAGCCCGCACAGATACGCAGTATTTT,CAAKPGLARTDTQYF
NA,TRBV3-1/TRBV3-2,TRBD2,16,TRBJ2-3,TGTGCCAGCAGCCTGGGACTAGCGGGAGGTACAGATACGCAGTATTTT,CASSLGLAGGTDTQYF
NA,TRBV27,NA,18,TRBJ2-6,TGTGCCAGCAGTCTTCAGGGACATCTGAGCTCTGGGGCCAACGTCCTGACTTTC,CASSLQGHLSSGANVLTF